This T cell receptor (beta chain) stems from a study of cytomegalovirus exposure and HLA in healthy donors. Overall study context: A preliminary data release comprised around 85 million unique TCRs obtained from HLA-typed donors. The Caucasian-associated ancestry cluster contained around four fifths of the 300 to 400 genotyped donors. Regarding the study as a whole: 87-base-pair reads could not separate some V segments, including TRBV6-2 and TRBV6-3.

From germline, CDR1 is SEHNR and CDR2 FQNEAQ (reference sequence). V gave up 1 base and J gave up 0 bases, with 15 bases separating them. The CDR3 totals 17 residues. The PCR was carried out with 60 Vbeta primers and 13 Jbeta primers. Data came from immunoSEQ multiplex PCR; TCRdb stores just in-frame clones and leaves some out. The sample has over 150,000 clones; almost 80% are singletons. This clone occurred a few times. The target antigen is unknown. Sequences were obtained from PBMCs. The source is a woman aged 50 to 60 in good health and CMV-seronegative. The chain joins TRBV7-9 to TRBJ1-1; D call uncertain. In DNA form, the CDR3 reads TGTGCCAGCAGCTTAGGGCACTTGGGAGAGTTGAACACTGAAGCTTTCTTT. Translated: CASSLGHLGELNTEAFF.